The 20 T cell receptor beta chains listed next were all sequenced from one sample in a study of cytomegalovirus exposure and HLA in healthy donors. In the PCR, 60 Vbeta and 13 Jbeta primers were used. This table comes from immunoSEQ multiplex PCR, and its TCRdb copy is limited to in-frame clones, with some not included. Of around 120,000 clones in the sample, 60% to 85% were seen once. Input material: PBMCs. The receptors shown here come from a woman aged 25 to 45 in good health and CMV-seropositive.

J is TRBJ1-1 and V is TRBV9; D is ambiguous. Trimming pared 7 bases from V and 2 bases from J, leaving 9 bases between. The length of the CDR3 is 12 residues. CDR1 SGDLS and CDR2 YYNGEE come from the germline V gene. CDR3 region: CASGSSNTEAFF. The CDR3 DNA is TGTGCCAGCGGGAGCTCAAACACTGAAGCTTTCTTT.

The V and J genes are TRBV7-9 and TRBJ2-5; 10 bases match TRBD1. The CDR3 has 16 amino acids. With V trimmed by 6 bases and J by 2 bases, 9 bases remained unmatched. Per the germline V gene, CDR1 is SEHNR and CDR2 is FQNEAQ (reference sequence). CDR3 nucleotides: TGTGCCAGCAGTCACGGGGACAGGGGACCTCAAGAGACCCAGTACTTC. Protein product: CASSHGDRGPQETQYF.

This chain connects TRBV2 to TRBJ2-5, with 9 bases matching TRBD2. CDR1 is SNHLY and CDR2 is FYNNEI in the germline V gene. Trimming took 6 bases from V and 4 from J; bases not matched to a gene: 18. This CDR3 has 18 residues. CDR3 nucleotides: TGTGCCAGCAGGGGGGGTCTAGCGGGGCCGGGTGGGCGAGAGACCCAGTACTTC. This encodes CASRGGLAGPGGRETQYF.

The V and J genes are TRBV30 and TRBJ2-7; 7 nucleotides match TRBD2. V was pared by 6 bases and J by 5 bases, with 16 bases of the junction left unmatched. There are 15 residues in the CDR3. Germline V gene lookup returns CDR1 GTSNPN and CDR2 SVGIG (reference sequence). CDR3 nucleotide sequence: TGTGCCTGTTATGGGAGGGACCGCTACAACAACGAGCAGTACTTC. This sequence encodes CACYGRDRYNNEQYF.

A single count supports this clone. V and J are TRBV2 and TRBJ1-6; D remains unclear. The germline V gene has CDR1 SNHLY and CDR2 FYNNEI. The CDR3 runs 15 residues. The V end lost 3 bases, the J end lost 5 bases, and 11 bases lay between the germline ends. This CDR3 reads CASSDAGVHNSPLHF. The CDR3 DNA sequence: TGTGCCAGCAGTGATGCGGGAGTCCATAATTCACCCCTCCACTTT. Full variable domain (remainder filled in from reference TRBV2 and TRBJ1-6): EPEVTQTPSHQVTQMGQEVILRCVPISNHLYFYWYRQILGQKVEFLVSFYNNEISEKSEIFDDQFSVERPDGSNFTLKIRSTKLEDSAMYFCASSDAGVHNSPLHFGNGTRLTVT.

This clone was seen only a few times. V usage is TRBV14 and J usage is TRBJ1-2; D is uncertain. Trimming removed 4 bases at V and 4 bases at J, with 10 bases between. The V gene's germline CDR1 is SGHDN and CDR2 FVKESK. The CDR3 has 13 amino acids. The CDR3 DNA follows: TGTGCCAGCAGCCCCGTTTCGGGCTATGGCTACACCTTC. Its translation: CASSPVSGYGYTF.

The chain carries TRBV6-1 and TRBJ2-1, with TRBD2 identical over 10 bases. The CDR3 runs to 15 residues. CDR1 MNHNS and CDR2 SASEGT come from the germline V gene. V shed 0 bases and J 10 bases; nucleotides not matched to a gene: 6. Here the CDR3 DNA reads TGTGCCAGCAGTGAAGCCTTAGCGGGGGGCTTAGAGCAGTTCTTC. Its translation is CASSEALAGGLEQFF.

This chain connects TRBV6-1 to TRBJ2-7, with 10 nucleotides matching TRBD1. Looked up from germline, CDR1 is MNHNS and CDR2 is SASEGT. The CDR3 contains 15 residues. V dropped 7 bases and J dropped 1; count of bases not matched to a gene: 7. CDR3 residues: CASTRRDRGSYEQYF. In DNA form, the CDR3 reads TGTGCCAGCACCCGCCGGGACAGGGGTTCCTACGAGCAGTACTTC.

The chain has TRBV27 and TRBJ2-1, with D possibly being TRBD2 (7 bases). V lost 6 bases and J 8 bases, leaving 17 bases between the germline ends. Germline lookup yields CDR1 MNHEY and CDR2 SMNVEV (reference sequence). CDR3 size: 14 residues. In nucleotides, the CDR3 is TGTGCCAGCAGCCGGGGGGCTTGGAGGGATGAGCAGTTCTTC. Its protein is CASSRGAWRDEQFF.

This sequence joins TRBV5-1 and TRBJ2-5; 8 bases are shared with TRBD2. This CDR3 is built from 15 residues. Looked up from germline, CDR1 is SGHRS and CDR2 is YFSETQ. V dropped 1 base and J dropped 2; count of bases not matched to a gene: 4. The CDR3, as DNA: TGCGCCAGCAGCTTGTTGGCGGGGGGTCAAGAGACCCAGTACTTC. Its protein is CASSLLAGGQETQYF.

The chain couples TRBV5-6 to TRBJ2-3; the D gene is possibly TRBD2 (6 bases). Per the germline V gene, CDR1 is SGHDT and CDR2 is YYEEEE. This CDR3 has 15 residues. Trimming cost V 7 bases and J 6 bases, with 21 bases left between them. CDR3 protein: CASRYTGLVRDTQYF. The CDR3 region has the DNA TGTGCCAGCCGCTACACGGGACTGGTGCGGGATACGCAGTATTTT.

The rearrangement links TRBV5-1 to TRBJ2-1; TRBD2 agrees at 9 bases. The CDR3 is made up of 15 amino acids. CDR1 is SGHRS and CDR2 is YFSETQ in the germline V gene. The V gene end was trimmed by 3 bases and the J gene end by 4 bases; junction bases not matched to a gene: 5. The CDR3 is CASSSSGGQYNEQFF. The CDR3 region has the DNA TGCGCCAGCAGCTCAAGCGGGGGGCAGTACAATGAGCAGTTCTTC. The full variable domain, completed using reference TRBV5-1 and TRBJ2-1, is KAGVTQTPRYLIKTRGQQVTLSCSPISGHRSVSWYQQTPGQGLQFLFEYFSETQRNKGNFPGRFSGRQFSNSRSEMNVSTLELGDSALYLCASSSSGGQYNEQFFGPGTRLTVL.

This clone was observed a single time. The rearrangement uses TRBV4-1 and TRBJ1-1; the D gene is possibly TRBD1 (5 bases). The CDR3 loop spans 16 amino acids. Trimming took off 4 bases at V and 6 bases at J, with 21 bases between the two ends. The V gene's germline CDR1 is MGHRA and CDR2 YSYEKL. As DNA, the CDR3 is TGCGCCAGCAGCCGAACCACGGGGGGAGGGAGGTCTGAAGCTTTCTTT. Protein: CASSRTTGGGRSEAFF.

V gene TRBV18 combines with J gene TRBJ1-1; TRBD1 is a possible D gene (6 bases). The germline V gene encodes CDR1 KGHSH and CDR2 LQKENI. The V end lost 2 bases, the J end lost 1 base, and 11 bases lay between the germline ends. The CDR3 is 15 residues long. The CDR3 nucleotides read TGTGCCAGCTCACCATCTGCACAGGGGAACACTGAAGCTTTCTTT. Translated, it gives CASSPSAQGNTEAFF.

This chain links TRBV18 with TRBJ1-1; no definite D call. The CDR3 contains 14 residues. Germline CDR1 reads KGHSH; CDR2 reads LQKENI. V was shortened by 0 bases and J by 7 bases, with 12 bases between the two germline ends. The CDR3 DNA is TGTGCCAGCTCACCACCCAACGATTTGAGTGAAGCTTTCTTT. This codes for CASSPPNDLSEAFF.

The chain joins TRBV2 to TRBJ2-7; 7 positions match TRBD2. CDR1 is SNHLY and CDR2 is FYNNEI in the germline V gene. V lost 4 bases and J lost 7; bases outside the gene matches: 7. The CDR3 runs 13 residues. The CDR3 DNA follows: TGTGCCAGCAGTGGACTAGCCAGTCTAGAGCAGTACTTC. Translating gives CASSGLASLEQYF.

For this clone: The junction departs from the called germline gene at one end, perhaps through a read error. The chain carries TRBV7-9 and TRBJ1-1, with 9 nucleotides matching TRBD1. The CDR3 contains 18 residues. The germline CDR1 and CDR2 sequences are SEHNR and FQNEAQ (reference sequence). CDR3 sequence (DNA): TGTTCCAGCAGTTTAGTCCCCGGGACAGGGTGGGGGAACACTGAAGCTTTCTTT. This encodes CSSSLVPGTGWGNTEAFF.

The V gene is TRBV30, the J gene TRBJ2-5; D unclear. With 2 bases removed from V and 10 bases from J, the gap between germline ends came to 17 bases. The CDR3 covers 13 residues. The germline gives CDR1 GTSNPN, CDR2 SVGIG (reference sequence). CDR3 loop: CAWSPPAVPDQYF. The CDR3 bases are TGTGCCTGGAGTCCCCCGGCGGTCCCGGACCAGTACTTC.

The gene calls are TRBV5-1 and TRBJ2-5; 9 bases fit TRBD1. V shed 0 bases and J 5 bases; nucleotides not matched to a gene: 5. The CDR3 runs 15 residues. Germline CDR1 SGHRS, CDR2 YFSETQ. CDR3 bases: TGCGCCAGCAGCTTGGCAGGGACAGGGATTGAGACCCAGTACTTC. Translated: CASSLAGTGIETQYF.

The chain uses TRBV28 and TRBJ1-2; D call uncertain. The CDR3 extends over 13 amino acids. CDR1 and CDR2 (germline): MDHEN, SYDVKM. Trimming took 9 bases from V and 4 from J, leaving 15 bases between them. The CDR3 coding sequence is TGTGCCAGTAAATTAGAAGGACTCTATGGCTACACCTTC. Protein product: CASKLEGLYGYTF.